What follows describes a single T cell receptor beta chain. Its antigen is currently unknown. This sample is part of a study of cytomegalovirus exposure and HLA in healthy donors. Amplification used 60 Vbeta primers and 13 Jbeta primers. Libraries were prepared by immunoSEQ multiplex PCR; TCRdb keeps only in-frame clonotypes and omits some of them. The profile shows more than 95,000 clones, over 60% of them singletons. The ends lost 2 bases at V and 4 bases at J; junction bases unmatched: 7. Per germline, CDR1 WSHSY and CDR2 SAAADI. This CDR3 has 15 amino acids. Broader study findings: Further analysis was carried out later, and it showed several of the most significant clusters appearing linked to common viral pathogens. Immune exposure data for these donors was limited to CMV serostatus.

This receptor was taken from a woman aged 18 to 35 in good health and CMV-seropositive. The chain carries TRBV10-2 and TRBJ2-7; TRBD1 agrees at 8 bases. The sample consisted of PBMCs. The CDR3 reads CASSEAGQGIYEQYF. The CDR3 DNA sequence: TGCGCCAGCAGTGAGGCTGGACAGGGCATTTACGAGCAGTACTTC.